What follows are 30 T cell receptor beta chains derived from one specimen sequenced in a study of beta chain features in type 1 diabetes. Notes on the study in general: Researchers report that Type 1 diabetes patients had moderately but significantly shorter TCRB CDR3s across all four CD4+ subsets.

The antigens of these receptors remain unknown. All of the isolated RNA was reverse transcribed, so expressed TCRB transcripts were sequenced. Sequencing was performed with immunoSEQ multiplex PCR; in TCRdb, only in-frame clones are kept and a portion is missing. The sample gives fewer than 450,000 clones, roughly 13% of which show up once; roughly 0.015% is in the top ten. Sequenced: naive CD4+ T cells from blood. The source is a woman aged 18 to 35 with type 1 diabetes.

This clone has more than one count but fewer than ten. V is TRBV11-2 and J is TRBJ2-5; D possibly corresponds to TRBD1 (5 bases). CDR1 and CDR2 from the germline V gene are SGHAT and FQNNGV. The CDR3 sequence is 13 residues long. V was shortened by 6 bases and J by 5 bases, with 13 bases between the two germline ends. CDR3 coding DNA: TGTGCCAGCAGTCCCCAGGGCCATGAGACCCAGTACTTC. Protein sequence: CASSPQGHETQYF.

This chain connects TRBV4-1 to TRBJ1-2; D unresolved. This CDR3 spans 15 amino acids. V was shortened by 0 bases and J by 4 bases, with 12 bases between the two germline ends. Germline V lookup: CDR1 MGHRA, CDR2 YSYEKL. As DNA, the CDR3 is TGCGCCAGCAGCCAAGAGAGTGCTACCCTCTATGGCTACACCTTC. Amino acid sequence: CASSQESATLYGYTF.

The chain recombines TRBV2 with TRBJ1-3; TRBD1 might be the D (5 bases). This CDR3 region has 14 residues. Trimming took off 6 bases at V and 2 bases at J, with 11 bases between the two ends. The germline CDR1 and CDR2 sequences are SNHLY and FYNNEI. The CDR3 coding sequence is TGTGCCAGCAGCGAGACAGTCCCTGGAAACACCATATATTTT. Translating it yields CASSETVPGNTIYF.

V gene TRBV18 combines with J gene TRBJ2-7; D is unclear. Trimming pared 6 bases from V and 0 bases from J, leaving 12 bases between. The CDR3 is 14 amino acids. Looked up from germline, CDR1 is KGHSH and CDR2 is LQKENI. In nucleotides, the CDR3 is TGTGCCAGCTCCCCGAGGCTCGCCTCCTACGAGCAGTACTTC. Translation gives CASSPRLASYEQYF.

This clone has just a few counts. J is TRBJ1-5 and V is TRBV19; 8 bases line up with TRBD1. CDR1 LNHDA and CDR2 SQIVND come from the germline V gene (reference sequence). The CDR3 spans 15 residues. V lost 5 bases, J lost 7 bases, and 10 bases stayed unmatched. The chain's CDR3 is CASSVRQGREQPQHF. The CDR3, as DNA: TGTGCCAGTAGTGTTCGACAGGGGAGGGAACAGCCCCAGCATTTT.

DNA of the CDR3: TGCGCCAGCAGCCTAGGCTGGGGCACCTACGAGCAGTACGTC. Translated: CASSLGWGTYEQYV. This chain connects TRBV4-1 to TRBJ2-7; D perhaps matches TRBD1 (5 bases). Germline CDR1 and CDR2: MGHRA and YSYEKL. The CDR3 runs 14 residues. Trimming shortened V by 4 bases and J by 2 bases, and 12 bases separated the two germline ends.

This chain links TRBV7-2 with TRBJ1-2, with a weak D call TRBD1 (5 bases). CDR1 is SGHTA and CDR2 is FQGNSA in the germline V gene. This CDR3 comprises 14 residues. V shed 5 bases and J shed 7 bases, with 17 bases lying between them. The CDR3 nucleotides read TGTGCCAGCAGCATCCGGATAAGGCAGGGTGGCTACACCTTC. Translated: CASSIRIRQGGYTF. Variable domain in full (rest from reference TRBV7-2 and TRBJ1-2): GAGVSQSPSNKVTEKGKDVELRCDPISGHTALYWYRQSLGQGLEFLIYFQGNSAPDKSGLPSDRFSAERTGGSVSTLTIQRTQQEDSAVYLCASSIRIRQGGYTFGSGTRLTVV.

This clone has just a few counts. The chain carries TRBV28 and TRBJ2-1, with a possible D match to TRBD2 (7 bases). This CDR3 has 15 residues. Between the trimmed V and J ends, which lost 6 bases and 9 bases, there was a span of 21 bases. Germline V CDR1 and CDR2: MDHEN, SYDVKM. CDR3 DNA sequence: TGTGCCAGCAGGGGGGCGGGAGTCTATATGGGTGAGCAGTTCTTC. This codes for CASRGAGVYMGEQFF. Combining the CDR3 with reference TRBV28 and TRBJ2-1 gives the whole variable domain DVKVTQSSRYLVKRTGEKVFLECVQDMDHENMFWYRQDPGLGLRLIYFSYDVKMKEKGDIPEGYSVSREKKERFSLILESASTNQTSMYLCASRGAGVYMGEQFFGPGTRLTVL.

This clone was detected only a few times. The chain couples TRBV11-2 to TRBJ2-7; tentative D call: TRBD2 (6 bases). V was cut by 2 bases and J by 7 bases, with 9 bases left in between. CDR1 and CDR2 from the germline V gene are SGHAT and FQNNGV. The CDR3 has 12 amino acids. CDR3 sequence (DNA): TGTGCCAGCAGCTTACCGGCGGGGGAGCAGTACGTC. Its protein is CASSLPAGEQYV.

CDR3 residues: CASSLGLPGLVYNEQFF. CDR3 nucleotides: TGTGCCAGCAGCTTGGGCCTTCCGGGACTAGTCTACAATGAGCAGTTCTTC. The chain combines TRBV5-4 with TRBJ2-1; 8 bases line up with TRBD2. Germline CDR1 and CDR2: SGHNT and YYREEE (reference sequence). The CDR3 runs to 17 residues. Trimming at V came to 0 bases and at J to 3 bases, leaving 8 bases not matched to a gene.

A few counts support this clone. The chain links TRBV18 to TRBJ2-5, with 11 positions matching TRBD2. V dropped 2 bases and J dropped 2; count of bases not matched to a gene: 7. The CDR3 runs to 17 residues. The V gene's germline CDR1 is KGHSH and CDR2 LQKENI. The CDR3, as DNA: TGTGCCAGCTCACCAAGGGGCACTAGCGGGAGTCAAGAGACCCAGTACTTC. Amino acids: CASSPRGTSGSQETQYF.

This chain joins TRBV5-1 and TRBJ2-1; TRBD2 is a possible D gene (6 bases). Germline V gene data show CDR1 as SGHRS and CDR2 as YFSETQ. The CDR3 runs to 14 residues. The germline V and J ends were trimmed by 4 bases and 7 bases, with 15 bases remaining between them. This CDR3 is CASSLEGLGNEQFF. CDR3 in DNA: TGCGCCAGCAGCCTGGAGGGGCTAGGGAATGAGCAGTTCTTC.

This clone was counted a few times. The rearrangement links TRBV19 to TRBJ2-5; maybe TRBD1 (5 bases). Germline V gene data show CDR1 as LNHDA and CDR2 as SQIVND (reference sequence). V was clipped by 5 bases and J by 5 bases, with 9 bases between them. The CDR3 is 12 residues long. CDR3 in amino acids: CASSPGLETQYF. CDR3 sequence (DNA): TGTGCCAGTAGTCCAGGGTTGGAGACCCAGTACTTC.

V and J are TRBV28 and TRBJ2-7; 11 bases are shared with TRBD2. CDR1 and CDR2 from the germline V gene are MDHEN and SYDVKM. The CDR3 spans 16 residues. V lost 6 bases, J lost 5 bases, and 12 bases stayed unmatched. CDR3 sequence reads: CASSRAGTSGIHEQYF. For the CDR3, the DNA is TGTGCCAGCAGCCGCGCCGGGACTAGCGGAATCCACGAGCAGTACTTC.

The V call is TRBV6-1, the J call TRBJ2-7; D uncertain. This CDR3 contains 14 residues. Germline lookup yields CDR1 MNHNS and CDR2 SASEGT. Between the trimmed V and J ends, which lost 7 bases and 4 bases, there was a span of 17 bases. CDR3 sequence reads: CASNQNGQMYEQYF. The CDR3 coding sequence is TGTGCCAGCAACCAGAATGGCCAGATGTACGAGCAGTACTTC.

This clone came up a few times. The V gene is TRBV7-9, the J gene TRBJ1-5; 7 nucleotides align to TRBD1. CDR1 and CDR2 from the germline V gene are SEHNR and FQNEAQ (reference sequence). This CDR3 comprises 14 residues. V lost 4 bases, J lost 3 bases, and 3 bases stayed unmatched. The CDR3 here is CASSSDRYNQPQHF. The CDR3 DNA sequence: TGTGCCAGCAGCTCGGACAGGTACAATCAGCCCCAGCATTTT.

V gene TRBV15 combines with J gene TRBJ2-1; 11 nucleotides match TRBD2. V trimming: 3 bases; J trimming: 5 bases; junction bases outside the gene matches: 6. The CDR3 covers 16 residues. Germline V lookup: CDR1 LNHNV, CDR2 YYDKDF (reference sequence). As DNA, the CDR3 is TGTGCCACCAGCAGGGGAGGGACTAGCGGAGACAATGAGCAGTTCTTC. Protein sequence: CATSRGGTSGDNEQFF.

This clone has just a few counts. The gene calls are TRBV14 and TRBJ2-5; weak D call: TRBD1 (5 bases). The V gene's germline CDR1 is SGHDN and CDR2 FVKESK. The CDR3 spans 14 residues. V lost 1 base and J 5 bases, leaving 11 bases between the germline ends. The CDR3 sequence: CASSQVTGWETQYF. In DNA, the CDR3 is TGTGCCAGCAGCCAAGTAACAGGTTGGGAGACCCAGTACTTC.

This clone was counted only a few times. The chain carries TRBV28 and TRBJ2-5; 8 bases align to TRBD2. After removal of 2 bases from V and 5 bases from J, the junction contained 4 bases not matched to a gene. The V gene's germline CDR1 is MDHEN and CDR2 SYDVKM. The CDR3 consists of 14 residues. The CDR3: CASSLAGGEETQYF. Here the CDR3 DNA reads TGTGCCAGCAGTTTAGCGGGGGGAGAGGAGACCCAGTACTTC.

The chain recombines TRBV5-6 with TRBJ2-3, with TRBD1 matching over 8 bases. This CDR3 has 14 amino acids. Germline trimming cut 0 bases from V and 10 bases from J; bases unmatched to any gene: 7. Per germline, CDR1 SGHDT and CDR2 YYEEEE. CDR3 bases: TGTGCCAGCAGCTTGGTGGGACAGGTGATCGCGCAGTATTTT. This sequence encodes CASSLVGQVIAQYF.

This chain connects TRBV7-2 to TRBJ2-5; TRBD2 matches 9 bases. Germline V CDR1 and CDR2: SGHTA, FQGNSA. The CDR3 extends over 16 amino acids. The V and J ends lost 3 bases and 5 bases, in that order; junction bases with no gene match: 10. Here the CDR3 reads CASSFRLAGSGETQYF. In DNA form, the CDR3 reads TGTGCCAGCAGCTTCAGGCTAGCGGGGTCGGGCGAGACCCAGTACTTC. Together with reference TRBV7-2 and TRBJ2-5, the CDR3 gives the full variable domain: GAGVSQSPSNKVTEKGKDVELRCDPISGHTALYWYRQSLGQGLEFLIYFQGNSAPDKSGLPSDRFSAERTGGSVSTLTIQRTQQEDSAVYLCASSFRLAGSGETQYFGPGTRLLVL.

The V call is TRBV7-9, the J call TRBJ2-2; D is perhaps TRBD2 (7 bases). The CDR3 runs to 14 residues. V was trimmed by 6 bases and J by 6 bases, leaving 14 bases between them. Germline values: CDR1 SEHNR, CDR2 FQNEAQ (reference sequence). The CDR3 spells CASRTLGGPGELFF. In nucleotides, the CDR3 is TGTGCCAGCAGGACACTGGGGGGGCCCGGGGAGCTGTTTTTT.

This sequence joins TRBV9 and TRBJ2-1, with 14 bases that match TRBD2. This CDR3 region has 16 residues. Germline V gene sequence: CDR1 SGDLS, CDR2 YYNGEE. The J segment lost 7 bases and the V segment lost 4 bases, leaving 7 bases of the junction unmatched. CDR3 loop: CASSPRLAGGPNEQFF. The DNA for the CDR3 is TGTGCCAGCAGCCCGCGACTAGCGGGAGGGCCGAATGAGCAGTTCTTC.

CDR3 in amino acids: CASSFRSDGTGELFF. The CDR3 region has the DNA TGTGCCAGCAGCTTTCGCAGCGATGGGACCGGGGAGCTGTTTTTT. This chain links TRBV7-9 with TRBJ2-2; D gene ambiguous. Deletions cut 3 bases from V and 5 bases from J, with 13 bases between. CDR1 is SEHNR and CDR2 is FQNEAQ in the germline V gene (reference sequence). This CDR3 region has 15 residues.

There are a few counts of this clone. The chain carries TRBV7-9 and TRBJ1-2; 10 positions match TRBD1. Trimming removed 5 bases from V and 1 base from J; junction bases left unmatched: 4. There are 15 residues in the CDR3. CDR1 SEHNR and CDR2 FQNEAQ come from the germline V gene (reference sequence). CDR3 nucleotide sequence: TGTGCCAGCAGCCCGGGGACAGGGGTTAACTATGGCTACACCTTC. It translates to CASSPGTGVNYGYTF.

V gene TRBV19 combines with J gene TRBJ2-7; 14 nucleotides agree with TRBD2. V lost 1 base, J lost 6 bases, and 8 bases stayed unmatched. CDR1 is LNHDA, CDR2 SQIVND, per germline (reference sequence). The CDR3 covers 17 residues. The CDR3 spells CASSIAGTSGSSGEQYF. DNA for the CDR3: TGTGCCAGTAGTATAGCTGGGACTAGCGGGAGCAGTGGCGAGCAGTACTTC. The whole variable domain, filled in from reference TRBV19 and TRBJ2-7, reads DGGITQSPKYLFRKEGQNVTLSCEQNLNHDAMYWYRQDPGQGLRLIYYSQIVNDFQKGDIAEGYSVSREKKESFPLTVTSAQKNPTAFYLCASSIAGTSGSSGEQYFGPGTRLTVT.

This clone was seen a handful of times. The V gene is TRBV15, the J gene TRBJ1-4; D unresolved. The V and J ends lost 1 base and 5 bases respectively, with 11 bases between them. This CDR3 has 15 amino acids. Germline CDR1 and CDR2: LNHNV and YYDKDF (reference sequence). The chain's CDR3 is CATSRAGSANEKLFF. In DNA, the CDR3 is TGTGCCACCAGCAGAGCCGGGAGCGCGAATGAAAAACTGTTTTTT.

In its sample, this clone was seen a few times. The chain links TRBV30 to TRBJ1-1; no definite D call. Trimming cost V 2 bases and J 0 bases, with 19 bases left between them. This CDR3 has 17 amino acids. The V gene's germline CDR1 is GTSNPN and CDR2 SVGIG (reference sequence). CDR3 bases: TGTGCCTGGAGTATAGCGGGCCCGGCGGGGATGAACACTGAAGCTTTCTTT. Translated: CAWSIAGPAGMNTEAFF.

The V and J genes are TRBV25-1 and TRBJ2-3; 9 bases are a match to TRBD1. There are 15 residues in the CDR3. Germline lookup yields CDR1 MGHDK and CDR2 SYGVNS. The trim removed 3 bases at V and 3 bases at J, leaving 4 bases unmatched. CDR3 bases: TGTGCCAGCAGTGACGGACAGGGGTTGACAGATACGCAGTATTTT. This codes for CASSDGQGLTDTQYF.

With regard to this clone: One junction end disagrees with the germline gene, perhaps due to a read error. The chain uses TRBV4-2 and TRBJ2-1, with TRBD2 matching 9 bases. Per germline, CDR1 LGHNA and CDR2 YNFKEQ. This CDR3 spans 16 amino acids. CDR3 region: CASSQDQASGTNGQFF. The CDR3 DNA sequence: TGTGCCAGCAGCCAAGATCAGGCTAGCGGGACCAATGGGCAGTTCTTC.